Listed below are T cell receptor beta chains from one sample, sequenced in a study of cytomegalovirus exposure and HLA in healthy donors. Profiling relied on immunoSEQ multiplex PCR, and the TCRdb table lists in-frame clones only, not all of them. The table lists about 60,000 clones, more than 65% of them singletons. The sample consisted of PBMCs. The receptors come from a woman in her twenties or thirties in good health and CMV-seronegative. Both conserved end residues are trimmed from each CDR3. A D gene is named only where the DNA matches it firmly.

v_call d_call cdr3_aa
TRBV5-1 TRBD2 ASSLRSGGINYEQY
TRBV6-5 TRBD2 ASSPLAGSQETQY
TRBV7-6 TRBD1 ASSLYPGTIQGHTEAF
TRBV9 . ASSVGDTNQPQH
TRBV7-9 . ASSRAPPTEAF
TRBV2 TRBD2 ASSPIAGGSYNEQF
TRBV27 TRBD2 ASSLYGAGAAGGKNEQF
TRBV9 . ASSLYSYGYT
TRBV2 . ASSEGLATNEKLF
TRBV12-2 . ASRSQGVTYEQY
TRBV19 . ASGPGGDTEAF